The 2 T cell receptor beta chains listed next were all sequenced from one sample in a study of beta chain features in type 1 diabetes. Every isolated RNA sample was fully reverse transcribed, so sequencing captured expressed TCRB transcripts. The table came from immunoSEQ multiplex PCR; TCRdb's copy has only in-frame clones and leaves some out. The sample shows 230,000 or so clones, 16% of them seen only once. No antigen has been identified for these receptors. Study-wide points: Moderate but significant shortening of TCRB CDR3s was recorded in all four CD4+ subsets from Type 1 diabetes patients.

What was sequenced was naive CD4+ T cells from blood. The receptors were sampled from a man aged 25-40 years with type 1 diabetes.

This chain links TRBV28 with TRBJ2-6, with D unresolved. V lost 7 bases and J 0 bases, leaving 16 bases between the germline ends. Germline loops: CDR1 MDHEN, CDR2 SYDVKM. CDR3 length: 17 amino acids. The CDR3 is CASKSTLSSSGANVLTF. DNA of the CDR3: TGTGCCAGCAAATCCACGTTATCAAGCTCTGGGGCCAACGTCCTGACTTTC.

CDR3 sequence reads: CASSPSTDTQYF. The CDR3 DNA reads TGTGCCAGCAGCCCTAGCACAGATACGCAGTATTTT. This rearrangement joins TRBV7-7 to TRBJ2-3, with D hard to call. The length of the CDR3 is 12 residues. Germline lookup yields CDR1 SSHAT and CDR2 FNYEAQ (reference sequence). V was trimmed by 5 bases and J by 0 bases, leaving 3 bases between them.